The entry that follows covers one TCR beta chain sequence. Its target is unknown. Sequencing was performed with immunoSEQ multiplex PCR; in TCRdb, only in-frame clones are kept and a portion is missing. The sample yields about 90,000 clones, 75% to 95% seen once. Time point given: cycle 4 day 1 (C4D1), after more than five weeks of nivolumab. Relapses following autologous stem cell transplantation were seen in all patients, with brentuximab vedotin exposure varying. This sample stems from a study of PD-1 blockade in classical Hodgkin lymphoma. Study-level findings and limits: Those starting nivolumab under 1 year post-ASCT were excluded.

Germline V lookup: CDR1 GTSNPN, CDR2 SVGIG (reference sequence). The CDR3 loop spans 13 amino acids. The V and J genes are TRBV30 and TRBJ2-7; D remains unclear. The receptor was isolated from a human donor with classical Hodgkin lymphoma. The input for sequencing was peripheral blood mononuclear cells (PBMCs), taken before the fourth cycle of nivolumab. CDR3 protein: CAHGVGWGSEQYF. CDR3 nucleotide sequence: TGTGCTCATGGAGTAGGATGGGGTTCCGAGCAGTACTTC.